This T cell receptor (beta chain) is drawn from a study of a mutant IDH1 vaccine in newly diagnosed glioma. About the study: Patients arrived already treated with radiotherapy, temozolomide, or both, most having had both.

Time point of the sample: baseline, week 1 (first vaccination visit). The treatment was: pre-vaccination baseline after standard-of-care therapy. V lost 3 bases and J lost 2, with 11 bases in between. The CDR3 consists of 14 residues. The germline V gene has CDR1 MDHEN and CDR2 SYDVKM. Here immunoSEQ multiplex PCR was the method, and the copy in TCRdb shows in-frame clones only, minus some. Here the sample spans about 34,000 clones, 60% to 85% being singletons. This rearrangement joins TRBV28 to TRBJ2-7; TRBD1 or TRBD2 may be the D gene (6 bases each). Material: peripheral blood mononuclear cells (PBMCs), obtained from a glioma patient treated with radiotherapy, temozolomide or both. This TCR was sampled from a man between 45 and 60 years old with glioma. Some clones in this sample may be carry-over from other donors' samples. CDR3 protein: CASSFHREAYEQYF. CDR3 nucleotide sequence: TGTGCCAGCAGTTTTCACAGGGAGGCCTACGAGCAGTACTTC.